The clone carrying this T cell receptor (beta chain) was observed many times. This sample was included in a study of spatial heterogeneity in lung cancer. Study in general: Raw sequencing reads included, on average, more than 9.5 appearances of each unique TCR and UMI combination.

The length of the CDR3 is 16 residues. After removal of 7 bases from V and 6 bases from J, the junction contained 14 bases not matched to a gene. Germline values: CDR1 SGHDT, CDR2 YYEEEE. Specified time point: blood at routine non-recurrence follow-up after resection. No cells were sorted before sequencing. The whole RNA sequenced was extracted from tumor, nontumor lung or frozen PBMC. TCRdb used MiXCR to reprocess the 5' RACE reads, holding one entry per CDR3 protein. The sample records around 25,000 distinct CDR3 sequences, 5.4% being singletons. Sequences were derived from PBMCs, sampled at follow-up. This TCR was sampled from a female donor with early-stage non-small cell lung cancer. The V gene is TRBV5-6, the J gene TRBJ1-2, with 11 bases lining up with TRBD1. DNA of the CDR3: TGTGCCAGCGGGTGGACAGGGGGCGCCCCGGGCGATGGCTACACCTTC. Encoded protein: CASGWTGGAPGDGYTF. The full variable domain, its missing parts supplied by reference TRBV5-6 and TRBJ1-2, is DAGVTQSPTHLIKTRGQQVTLRCSPKSGHDTVSWYQQALGQGPQFIFQYYEEEERQRGNFPDRFSGHQFPNYSSELNVNALLLGDSALYLCASGWTGGAPGDGYTFGSGTRLTVV.